The 8 T cell receptor beta chains in this list originate from one sample, sequenced in a study of cytotoxic CD8 clonotypes in ibrutinib-treated CLL. Generated by immunoSEQ multiplex PCR, the TCRdb table keeps only in-frame clones and is missing some. Here the sample spans about 130,000 clones, 79% being singletons. The specimen comprised PBMCs, sampled after 12 months of ibrutinib treatment. The receptors here all came from a human donor with chronic lymphocytic leukemia.

The chain uses TRBV10-3 and TRBJ2-3; 10 bases are a match to TRBD2. V lost 7 bases, J lost 0 bases, and 7 bases stayed unmatched. The germline V gene has CDR1 ENHRY and CDR2 SYGVKD. The CDR3 spans 16 residues. Here the CDR3 DNA reads TGTGCCATCACTCCCGGACTAGCGGCTAGCACAGATACGCAGTATTTT. As protein: CAITPGLAASTDTQYF.

The chain carries TRBV27 and TRBJ1-5; no firm D call. In germline, CDR1 is MNHEY, CDR2 SMNVEV (reference sequence). This CDR3 is 13 amino acids long. V was pared by 1 base and J by 7 bases, with 8 bases between. CDR3 in DNA: TGTGCCAGCAGTTTATTCCAGTTCCAGCCCCAGCATTTT. Protein: CASSLFQFQPQHF.

This chain uses TRBV28 with TRBJ2-7, with D possibly TRBD2 on 6 matching bases. Per the germline V gene, CDR1 is MDHEN and CDR2 is SYDVKM. The CDR3 spans 17 residues. V was pared by 6 bases and J by 2 bases, with 23 bases between. CDR3 in DNA: TGTGCCAGCAGCGGGAGACTTGAGGACATCCGCCCCTACGAGCAGTACTTC. It codes for CASSGRLEDIRPYEQYF. Variable domain in full (rest from reference TRBV28 and TRBJ2-7): DVKVTQSSRYLVKRTGEKVFLECVQDMDHENMFWYRQDPGLGLRLIYFSYDVKMKEKGDIPEGYSVSREKKERFSLILESASTNQTSMYLCASSGRLEDIRPYEQYFGPGTRLTVT.

V and J are TRBV9 and TRBJ2-1; D is perhaps TRBD1 or TRBD2 (5 bases each). Trimming removed 3 bases from V and 10 bases from J, with 14 bases in between. Germline loops: CDR1 SGDLS, CDR2 YYNGEE. The CDR3 loop spans 13 amino acids. In DNA, the CDR3 is TGTGCCAGCAGCGGGCCCGGGGACCGCGAGCAGTTCTTC. This codes for CASSGPGDREQFF.

This clone has just a few counts. The gene calls are TRBV27 and TRBJ1-5; unclear D gene. Looked up from germline, CDR1 is MNHEY and CDR2 is SMNVEV (reference sequence). V lost 3 bases to trimming and J lost 0 bases, with 3 bases between them. The CDR3 consists of 13 residues. The CDR3 coding sequence is TGTGCCAGCAGTTTGCGTAGCAATCAGCCCCAGCATTTT. It codes for CASSLRSNQPQHF.

The genes are TRBV18 and TRBJ2-5; D may be TRBD1 (5 bases). The germline V and J ends were trimmed by 6 bases and 4 bases, with 12 bases remaining between them. The germline gives CDR1 KGHSH, CDR2 LQKENI. The CDR3 has 13 amino acids. For the CDR3, the DNA is TGTGCCAGCTCGCAGGGCGCCACAGAGACCCAGTACTTC. It specifies CASSQGATETQYF.

V and J are TRBV7-8 and TRBJ2-1; D is tentatively TRBD1 or TRBD2 (5 bases each). This CDR3 has 15 amino acids. The V end lost 5 bases, the J end lost 3 bases, and 14 bases lay between the germline ends. Germline CDR1 is SGHVS and CDR2 is FQNEAQ. CDR3: CASSPLRGYYNEQFF. The CDR3 DNA sequence: TGTGCCAGCAGCCCTCTGAGGGGCTACTACAATGAGCAGTTCTTC.

The J gene is TRBJ2-1, the V gene TRBV10-3, with 7 bases matching TRBD2. In germline, CDR1 is ENHRY, CDR2 SYGVKD. The CDR3 contains 16 residues. Trimming cost V 0 bases and J 10 bases; bases outside gene matches: 12. DNA for the CDR3: TGTGCCATCAGTGAGTCTTTTTTGGGACTAAAGTCGGAGCAGTTCTTC. It is translated as CAISESFLGLKSEQFF.